Listed below are T cell receptor beta chains from one sample, sequenced in a study of OX40 agonist ivuxolimab in advanced cancers. The method was immunoSEQ multiplex PCR; TCRdb's version includes in-frame clones alone and lacks a portion of them. The table records about 91,000 clones, around 80% of them present only once. The sample in question was CD4+ or CD8+ T cells sorted from blood, obtained in a trial of the OX40 agonist ivuxolimab. The receptors derive from an adult with an advanced solid tumor such as melanoma, head and neck, liver or kidney cancer. Each CDR3 is given with its conserved first and last residue. A D gene is named only where the DNA matches it firmly. Expanded clones get a size class; other rows say once, few or many, or leave the size out.

V gene	J gene	D gene	clone size	CDR3 protein	CDR3 DNA
TRBV5-1	TRBJ1-1	NA	NA	CASSLAGPNTEAFF	TGCGCCAGCAGCTTGGCCGGGCCTAACACTGAAGCTTTCTTT
TRBV5-6	TRBJ1-5	TRBD1	NA	CASSLDRGRDQPQHF	TGTGCCAGCAGCTTGGACAGGGGAAGGGATCAGCCCCAGCATTTT
TRBV11-2	TRBJ1-5	TRBD1	NA	CASSLSGTGDQPQHF	TGTGCCAGCAGCTTGTCGGGGACAGGGGATCAGCCCCAGCATTTT
TRBV6-5	TRBJ1-1	TRBD1	NA	CASSYPFTGGTEAFF	TGTGCCAGCAGTTACCCATTCACAGGGGGCACTGAAGCTTTCTTT
TRBV6-5	TRBJ1-5	NA	NA	CASSQDSFSNQPQHF	TGTGCCAGCAGCCAGGACAGTTTTAGCAATCAGCCCCAGCATTTT
TRBV6-5	TRBJ1-1	NA	NA	CASSYSRGNTEAFF	TGTGCCAGCAGTTACTCGAGGGGAAACACTGAAGCTTTCTTT
TRBV5-6	TRBJ2-2	NA	NA	CASSPAFTGELFF	TGTGCCAGCAGCCCCGCTTTCACCGGGGAGCTGTTTTTT
TRBV28	TRBJ2-2	NA	NA	CASLMSQGLTGELFF	TGTGCCAGCCTAATGAGTCAGGGTCTCACCGGGGAGCTGTTTTTT
TRBV2	TRBJ2-7	TRBD1	NA	CASSELGQGEQYF	TGTGCCAGCAGTGAATTGGGACAGGGCGAGCAGTACTTC
TRBV5-1	TRBJ1-4	TRBD1	NA	CASSSGQGNEKLFF	TGCGCCAGCAGCTCGGGACAGGGGAATGAAAAACTGTTTTTT
TRBV6-5	TRBJ2-4	TRBD2	NA	CASKNSGGPENIQYF	TGTGCCAGCAAAAATAGCGGGGGGCCCGAAAACATTCAGTACTTC
TRBV7-9	TRBJ2-5	NA	NA	CASSFSSETQYF	TGTGCCAGCAGCTTTTCGTCGGAGACCCAGTACTTC
TRBV2	TRBJ1-5	TRBD1	NA	CASSNRGLNQPQHF	TGTGCCAGCAGCAACAGGGGCCTCAATCAGCCCCAGCATTTT
TRBV7-6	TRBJ2-2	TRBD1	NA	CASSLGTANTGELFF	TGTGCCAGCAGTTTAGGGACAGCGAACACCGGGGAGCTGTTTTTT
TRBV30	TRBJ2-5	NA	NA	CAWSKPIETQYF	TGTGCCTGGAGTAAACCTATTGAGACCCAGTACTTC
TRBV9	TRBJ2-3	TRBD1	few	CASSDRTGSGDTQYF	TGTGCCAGCAGCGATCGGACAGGGAGTGGGGATACGCAGTATTTT
TRBV9	TRBJ1-1	NA	NA	CASSPGFYTEAFF	TGTGCCAGCAGCCCGGGATTTTACACTGAAGCTTTCTTT
TRBV5-1	TRBJ2-4	NA	NA	CASSSTGGTKNIQYF	TGCGCCAGCAGCTCGACGGGCGGGACCAAAAACATTCAGTACTTC
TRBV27	TRBJ1-3	NA	NA	CASRDTGLSGNTIYF	TGTGCCAGCAGGGACACAGGCCTCTCTGGAAACACCATATATTTT
TRBV29-1	TRBJ1-1	NA	NA	CSVPVPLNTEAFF	TGCAGCGTCCCCGTACCTTTGAACACTGAAGCTTTCTTT
TRBV6-1	TRBJ1-2	NA	NA	CASVPWQDYGYTF	TGTGCCAGCGTACCTTGGCAGGACTATGGCTACACCTTC
TRBV27	TRBJ2-6	NA	once	CASSSQGGLSGANVLTF	TGTGCCAGCAGTTCCCAGGGGGGCCTCTCTGGGGCCAACGTCCTGACTTTC
TRBV2	TRBJ1-2	TRBD1	NA	CASRTMTGVDGYTF	TGTGCCAGCAGAACGATGACAGGGGTGGATGGCTACACCTTC
TRBV15	TRBJ1-2	NA	NA	CATSRDSQGSYGYTF	TGTGCCACCAGCAGAGATTCGCAGGGATCCTATGGCTACACCTTC
TRBV7-2	TRBJ2-6	TRBD1	NA	CASSPGQGDSGANVLTF	TGTGCCAGCAGCCCGGGACAGGGGGACTCTGGGGCCAACGTCCTGACTTTC
TRBV7-9	TRBJ1-5	NA	NA	CASSLYQGIDSNQPQHF	TGTGCCAGCAGCCTTTATCAGGGAATCGATAGCAATCAGCCCCAGCATTTT
TRBV15	TRBJ1-2	NA	NA	CATSREDDYGYTF	TGTGCCACCAGCAGGGAGGACGACTATGGCTACACCTTC
TRBV2	TRBJ2-2	TRBD2	NA	CASRPGLAGANTGELFF	TGTGCCAGCAGACCGGGACTAGCGGGGGCGAACACCGGGGAGCTGTTTTTT
TRBV7-6	TRBJ2-3	NA	NA	CASSPRFTSDTQYF	TGTGCCAGCAGCCCGCGGTTTACTTCAGATACGCAGTATTTT
TRBV5-4	TRBJ2-5	TRBD2	NA	CASSLTLAGREETQYF	TGTGCCAGCAGCTTGACCCTAGCGGGGCGGGAAGAGACCCAGTACTTC
TRBV19	TRBJ2-5	NA	NA	CASSMVGQETQYF	TGTGCCAGTAGTATGGTCGGTCAAGAGACCCAGTACTTC
TRBV11-2	TRBJ2-5	NA	once	CASSPRRGETQYF	TGTGCCAGCAGCCCACGACGGGGCGAGACCCAGTACTTC
TRBV7-8	TRBJ1-3	NA	NA	CASSSGREFTGNTIYF	TGTGCCAGCAGTTCGGGCAGGGAGTTCACTGGAAACACCATATATTTT
TRBV4-1	TRBJ2-1	TRBD1	NA	CASSQGAGGNNEQFF	TGCGCCAGCAGCCAAGGGGCAGGGGGAAACAATGAGCAGTTCTTC
TRBV18	TRBJ2-1	TRBD2	NA	CASSPLAGGDNEQFF	TGTGCCAGCTCACCTTTAGCGGGGGGGGACAATGAGCAGTTCTTC
TRBV6-5	TRBJ2-3	NA	NA	CASSHTNTQYF	TGTGCCAGCAGTCACACTAATACGCAGTATTTT
TRBV2	TRBJ2-5	NA	few	CASSVLGDETQYF	TGTGCCAGCAGTGTTTTAGGGGATGAGACCCAGTACTTC